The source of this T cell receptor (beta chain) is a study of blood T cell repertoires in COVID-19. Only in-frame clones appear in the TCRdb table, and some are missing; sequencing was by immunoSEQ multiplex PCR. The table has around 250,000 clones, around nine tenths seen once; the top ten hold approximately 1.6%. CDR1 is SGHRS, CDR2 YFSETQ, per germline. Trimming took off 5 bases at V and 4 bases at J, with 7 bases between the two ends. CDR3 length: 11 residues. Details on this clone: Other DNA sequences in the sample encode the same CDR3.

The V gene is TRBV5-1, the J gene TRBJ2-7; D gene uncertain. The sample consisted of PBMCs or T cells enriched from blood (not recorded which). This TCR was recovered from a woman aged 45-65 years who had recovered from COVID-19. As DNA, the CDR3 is TGCGCCAGCAGTTCCGCGTACGAGCAGTACTTC. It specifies CASSSAYEQYF.